This T cell receptor beta chain was observed in a study of spatial heterogeneity in lung cancer. Findings and caveats of the study: Tumors with more nonsynonymous mutations had more expanded intratumoral alpha and beta TCRs.

To note about this clonotype: Its matching antigen is unknown. Since the library was made to target alpha chains, this beta chain is a stray read and its abundance is not meaningful.

Time point specified: sample taken at primary tumor resection. The donors comprised about 65 untreated early-stage non-small cell lung cancer patients. Whole RNA was taken from tumor, nontumor lung or frozen PBMC; it was then sequenced unsorted. Each molecule of TCR cDNA was tagged with one unique molecular identifier. TCRdb used MiXCR to reprocess the 5' RACE reads, holding one entry per CDR3 protein. The repertoire holds approximately 5,500 distinct CDR3 sequences, with almost 6.5% as singletons. This receptor was obtained from a female donor with early-stage non-small cell lung cancer. The sequenced sample was lung tumor tissue, obtained at surgery.

CDR3 nucleotides: TGTGCCAGCAGCCCCGGTCTAGCAGTTCAGCCCCAGCATTTT. Encoded protein: CASSPGLAVQPQHF. J is TRBJ1-5 and V is TRBV9; D unclear. Germline V gene lookup returns CDR1 SGDLS and CDR2 YYNGEE. Trimming removed 4 bases at V and 6 bases at J, with 14 bases between. CDR3 length: 14 residues.